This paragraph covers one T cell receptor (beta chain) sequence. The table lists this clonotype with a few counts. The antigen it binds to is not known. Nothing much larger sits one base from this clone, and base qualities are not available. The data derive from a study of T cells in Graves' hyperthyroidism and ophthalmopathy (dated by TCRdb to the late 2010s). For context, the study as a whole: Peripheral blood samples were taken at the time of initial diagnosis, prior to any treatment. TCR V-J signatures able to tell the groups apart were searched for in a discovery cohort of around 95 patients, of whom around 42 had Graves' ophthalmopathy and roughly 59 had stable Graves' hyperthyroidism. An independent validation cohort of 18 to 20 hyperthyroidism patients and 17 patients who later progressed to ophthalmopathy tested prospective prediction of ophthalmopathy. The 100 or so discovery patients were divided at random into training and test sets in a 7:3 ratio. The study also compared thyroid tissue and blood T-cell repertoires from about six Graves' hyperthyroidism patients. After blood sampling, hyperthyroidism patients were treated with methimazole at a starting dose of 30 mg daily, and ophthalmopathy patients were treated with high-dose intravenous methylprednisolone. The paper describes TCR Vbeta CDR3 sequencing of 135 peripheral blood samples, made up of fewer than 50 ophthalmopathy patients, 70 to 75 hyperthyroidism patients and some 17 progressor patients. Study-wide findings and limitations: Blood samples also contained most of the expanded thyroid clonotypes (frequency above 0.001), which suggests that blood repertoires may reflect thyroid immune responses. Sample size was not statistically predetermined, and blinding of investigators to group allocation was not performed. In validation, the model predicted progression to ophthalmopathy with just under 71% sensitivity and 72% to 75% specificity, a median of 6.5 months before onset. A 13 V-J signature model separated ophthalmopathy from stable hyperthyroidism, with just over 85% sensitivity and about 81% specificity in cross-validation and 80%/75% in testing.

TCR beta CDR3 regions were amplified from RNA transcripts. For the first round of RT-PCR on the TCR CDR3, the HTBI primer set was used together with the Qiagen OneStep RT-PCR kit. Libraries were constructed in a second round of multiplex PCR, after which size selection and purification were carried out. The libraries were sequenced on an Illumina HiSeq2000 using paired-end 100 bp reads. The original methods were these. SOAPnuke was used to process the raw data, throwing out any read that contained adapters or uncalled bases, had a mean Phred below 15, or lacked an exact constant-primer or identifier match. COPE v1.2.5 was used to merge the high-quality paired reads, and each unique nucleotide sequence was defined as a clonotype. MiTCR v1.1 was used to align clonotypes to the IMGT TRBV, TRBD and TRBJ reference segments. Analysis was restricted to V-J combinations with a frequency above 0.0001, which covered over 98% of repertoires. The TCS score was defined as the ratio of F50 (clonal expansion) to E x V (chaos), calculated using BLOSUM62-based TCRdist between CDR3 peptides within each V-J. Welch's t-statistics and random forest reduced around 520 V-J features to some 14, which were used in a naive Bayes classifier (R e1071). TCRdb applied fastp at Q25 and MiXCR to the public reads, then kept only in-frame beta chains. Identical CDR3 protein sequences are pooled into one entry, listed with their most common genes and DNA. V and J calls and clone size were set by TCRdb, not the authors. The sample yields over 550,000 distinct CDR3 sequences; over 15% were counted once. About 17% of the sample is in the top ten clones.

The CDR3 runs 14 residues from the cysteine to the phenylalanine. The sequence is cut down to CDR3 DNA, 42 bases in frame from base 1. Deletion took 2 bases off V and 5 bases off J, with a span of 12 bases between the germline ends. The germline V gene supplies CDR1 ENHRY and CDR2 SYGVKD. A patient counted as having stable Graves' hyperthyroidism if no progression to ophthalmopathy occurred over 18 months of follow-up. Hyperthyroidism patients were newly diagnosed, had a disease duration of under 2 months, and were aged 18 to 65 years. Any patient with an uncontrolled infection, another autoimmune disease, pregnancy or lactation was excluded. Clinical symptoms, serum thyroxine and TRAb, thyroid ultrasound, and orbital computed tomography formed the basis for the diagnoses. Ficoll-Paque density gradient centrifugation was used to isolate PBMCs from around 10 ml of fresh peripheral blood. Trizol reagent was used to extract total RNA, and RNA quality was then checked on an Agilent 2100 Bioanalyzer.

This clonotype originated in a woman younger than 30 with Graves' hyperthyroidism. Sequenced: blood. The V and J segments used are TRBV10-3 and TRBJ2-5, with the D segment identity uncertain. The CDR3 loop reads CAISESVLCETQYF. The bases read TGTGCCATCAGTGAGAGTGTGCTATGTGAGACCCAGTACTTC.